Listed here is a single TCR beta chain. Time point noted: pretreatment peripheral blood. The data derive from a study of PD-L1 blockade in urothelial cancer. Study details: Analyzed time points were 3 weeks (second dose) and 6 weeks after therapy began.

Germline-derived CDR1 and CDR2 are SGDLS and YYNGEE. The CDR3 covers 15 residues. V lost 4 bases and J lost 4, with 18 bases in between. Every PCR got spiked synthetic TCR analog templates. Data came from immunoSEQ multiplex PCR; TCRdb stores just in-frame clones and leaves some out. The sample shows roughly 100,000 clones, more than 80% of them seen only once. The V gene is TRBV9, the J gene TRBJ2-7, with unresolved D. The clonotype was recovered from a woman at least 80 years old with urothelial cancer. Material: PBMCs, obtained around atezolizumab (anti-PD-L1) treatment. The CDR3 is CASSLYPGSDYEQYF. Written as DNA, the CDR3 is TGTGCCAGCAGCCTATACCCGGGTTCCGATTACGAGCAGTACTTC.